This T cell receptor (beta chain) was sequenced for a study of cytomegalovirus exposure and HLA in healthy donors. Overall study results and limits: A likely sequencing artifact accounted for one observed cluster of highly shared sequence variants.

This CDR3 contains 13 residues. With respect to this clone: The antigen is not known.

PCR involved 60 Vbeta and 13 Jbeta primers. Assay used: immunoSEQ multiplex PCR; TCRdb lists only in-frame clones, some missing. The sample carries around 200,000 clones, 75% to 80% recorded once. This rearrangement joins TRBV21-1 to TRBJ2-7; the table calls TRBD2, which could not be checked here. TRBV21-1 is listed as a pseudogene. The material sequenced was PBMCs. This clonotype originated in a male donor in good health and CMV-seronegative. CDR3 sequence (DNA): TGTGCCAGCAGCCCATGGACTAGAAACGAGCAGTACTTC. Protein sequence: CASSPWTRNEQYF.